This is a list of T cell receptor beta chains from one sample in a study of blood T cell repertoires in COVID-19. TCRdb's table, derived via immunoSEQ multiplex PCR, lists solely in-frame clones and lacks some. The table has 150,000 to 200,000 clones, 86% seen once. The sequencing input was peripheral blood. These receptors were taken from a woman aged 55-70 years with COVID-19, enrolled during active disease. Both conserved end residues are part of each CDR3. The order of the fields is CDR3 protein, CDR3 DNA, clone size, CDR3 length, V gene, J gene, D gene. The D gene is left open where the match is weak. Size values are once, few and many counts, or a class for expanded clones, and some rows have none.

CDR3 protein: CASSRDTGDGYTF; CDR3 DNA: TGTGCCAGCAGTAGGGACACTGGGGATGGCTACACCTTC; clone size: .; CDR3 length: 13; V gene: TRBV12-3/TRBV12-4; J gene: TRBJ1-2; D gene: .
CDR3 protein: CASGSGQGRGSTEAFF; CDR3 DNA: TGTGCTAGTGGTTCCGGACAGGGTAGGGGCAGCACTGAAGCTTTCTTT; clone size: .; CDR3 length: 16; V gene: TRBV12-5; J gene: TRBJ1-1; D gene: TRBD1
CDR3 protein: CATSGQGTQPQHF; CDR3 DNA: TGTGCCACCTCCGGACAGGGGACTCAGCCCCAGCATTTT; clone size: .; CDR3 length: 13; V gene: TRBV24-1; J gene: TRBJ1-5; D gene: TRBD1
CDR3 protein: CASSQRETGNSPLHF; CDR3 DNA: TGCGCCAGCAGCCAAAGGGAGACAGGGAATTCACCCCTCCACTTT; clone size: .; CDR3 length: 15; V gene: TRBV4-1; J gene: TRBJ1-6; D gene: TRBD1
CDR3 protein: CAISEGTPSNQPQHF; CDR3 DNA: TGTGCCATCAGTGAGGGGACACCCAGCAATCAGCCCCAGCATTTT; clone size: .; CDR3 length: 15; V gene: TRBV10-3; J gene: TRBJ1-5; D gene: .
CDR3 protein: CAWRGSFFNYGYTF; CDR3 DNA: TGTGCCTGGAGGGGGAGCTTCTTTAACTATGGCTACACCTTC; clone size: .; CDR3 length: 14; V gene: TRBV30; J gene: TRBJ1-2; D gene: .
CDR3 protein: CASSRRSTGDYEQYF; CDR3 DNA: TGTGCCAGCAGCCGCCGAAGCACAGGGGACTACGAGCAGTACTTC; clone size: .; CDR3 length: 15; V gene: TRBV4-2; J gene: TRBJ2-7; D gene: TRBD1
CDR3 protein: CASRDRGDVGTEAFF; CDR3 DNA: TGTGCCAGCAGGGACAGGGGGGATGTAGGCACTGAAGCTTTCTTT; clone size: .; CDR3 length: 15; V gene: TRBV6-6; J gene: TRBJ1-1; D gene: TRBD1
CDR3 protein: CASSPPQGRITEAFF; CDR3 DNA: TGTGCCAGCTCACCACCGCAGGGGCGCATCACTGAAGCTTTCTTT; clone size: .; CDR3 length: 15; V gene: TRBV18; J gene: TRBJ1-1; D gene: .
CDR3 protein: CASSLGAQTGSAFF; CDR3 DNA: TGTGCCAGCAGTTTAGGGGCCCAGACAGGGTCGGCTTTCTTT; clone size: .; CDR3 length: 14; V gene: TRBV27; J gene: TRBJ1-1; D gene: TRBD1
CDR3 protein: CASSANQGYQETQYF; CDR3 DNA: TGTGCCAGTAGTGCCAATCAGGGGTATCAAGAGACCCAGTACTTC; clone size: once; CDR3 length: 15; V gene: TRBV19; J gene: TRBJ2-5; D gene: .
CDR3 protein: CASSVSRQAGVGSPLHF; CDR3 DNA: TGTGCCAGCAGCGTCTCCCGCCAGGCAGGGGTCGGTTCACCCCTCCACTTT; clone size: .; CDR3 length: 17; V gene: TRBV9; J gene: TRBJ1-6; D gene: .
CDR3 protein: CSVVTVMNTEAFF; CDR3 DNA: TGCAGCGTGGTGACAGTCATGAACACTGAAGCTTTCTTT; clone size: .; CDR3 length: 13; V gene: TRBV29-1; J gene: TRBJ1-1; D gene: .
CDR3 protein: CASSLATPRNRLQGNEKLFF; CDR3 DNA: TGCGCCAGCAGCCTCGCGACCCCCAGAAATCGATTACAGGGTAATGAAAAACTGTTTTTT; clone size: .; CDR3 length: 20; V gene: TRBV4-1; J gene: TRBJ1-4; D gene: .
CDR3 protein: CASSLEGQIWNEQFF; CDR3 DNA: TGTGCCAGCAGCTTAGAAGGACAGATTTGGAATGAGCAGTTCTTC; clone size: once; CDR3 length: 15; V gene: TRBV7-2; J gene: TRBJ2-1; D gene: .
CDR3 protein: CASKQAGTTYEQYF; CDR3 DNA: TGTGCCAGCAAGCAAGCGGGGACTACCTACGAGCAGTACTTC; clone size: medium-sized; CDR3 length: 14; V gene: TRBV5-6; J gene: TRBJ2-7; D gene: TRBD2
CDR3 protein: CASSPGQGRRGSPLHF; CDR3 DNA: TGTGCCAGCTCCCCGGGACAGGGGAGAAGAGGATCACCCCTCCACTTT; clone size: .; CDR3 length: 16; V gene: TRBV18; J gene: TRBJ1-6; D gene: TRBD1
CDR3 protein: CSVVGGAGDYGYTF; CDR3 DNA: TGCAGCGTTGTAGGGGGGGCAGGTGACTATGGCTACACCTTC; clone size: .; CDR3 length: 14; V gene: TRBV29-1; J gene: TRBJ1-2; D gene: .
CDR3 protein: CASSLSAKREQYF; CDR3 DNA: TGTGCCAGCAGCTTAAGTGCGAAGCGCGAGCAGTACTTC; clone size: .; CDR3 length: 13; V gene: TRBV7-3; J gene: TRBJ2-7; D gene: .
CDR3 protein: CASSQTGVNQPQHF; CDR3 DNA: TGTGCCAGCAGTCAGACAGGGGTAAATCAGCCCCAGCATTTT; clone size: .; CDR3 length: 14; V gene: TRBV7-9; J gene: TRBJ1-5; D gene: TRBD1
CDR3 protein: CASSLDPLQGKIQPQHF; CDR3 DNA: TGTGCCAGCAGCTTAGACCCCCTTCAGGGGAAGATACAGCCCCAGCATTTT; clone size: .; CDR3 length: 17; V gene: TRBV7-2; J gene: TRBJ1-5; D gene: .
CDR3 protein: CATSSPRTENTEAFF; CDR3 DNA: TGTGCCACCAGCAGTCCCCGGACAGAGAACACTGAAGCTTTCTTT; clone size: .; CDR3 length: 15; V gene: TRBV15; J gene: TRBJ1-1; D gene: .
CDR3 protein: CASSLAGVSEQYF; CDR3 DNA: TGTGCCAGCAGCTTAGCGGGAGTTAGCGAGCAGTACTTC; clone size: .; CDR3 length: 13; V gene: TRBV7-2; J gene: TRBJ2-7; D gene: .
CDR3 protein: CASSSSGRVQETQYF; CDR3 DNA: TGTGCCAGCAGCTCTAGCGGGAGGGTTCAAGAGACCCAGTACTTC; clone size: .; CDR3 length: 15; V gene: TRBV28; J gene: TRBJ2-5; D gene: TRBD2
CDR3 protein: CASSYAGTANTEAFF; CDR3 DNA: TGTGCCAGCAGTTACGCCGGGACAGCGAACACTGAAGCTTTCTTT; clone size: .; CDR3 length: 15; V gene: TRBV6-6; J gene: TRBJ1-1; D gene: TRBD1
CDR3 protein: CASSTGDSSYEQYF; CDR3 DNA: TGCGCCAGCAGCACGGGGGACAGCTCCTACGAGCAGTACTTC; clone size: .; CDR3 length: 14; V gene: TRBV5-1; J gene: TRBJ2-7; D gene: .
CDR3 protein: CASSFGSLSGYTF; CDR3 DNA: TGCGCCAGCAGCTTTGGCAGTTTGTCTGGCTACACCTTC; clone size: .; CDR3 length: 13; V gene: TRBV5-1; J gene: TRBJ1-2; D gene: .
CDR3 protein: CASSIKRDSYEQYF; CDR3 DNA: TGTGCCAGTAGTATCAAGCGGGACTCCTACGAGCAGTACTTC; clone size: .; CDR3 length: 14; V gene: TRBV19; J gene: TRBJ2-7; D gene: TRBD2
CDR3 protein: CASSPQPGLAVYNEQFF; CDR3 DNA: TGCGCCAGCAGCCCGCAACCGGGACTAGCGGTGTACAATGAGCAGTTCTTC; clone size: .; CDR3 length: 17; V gene: TRBV5-1; J gene: TRBJ2-1; D gene: TRBD2
CDR3 protein: CASSRGFAVNEKLFF; CDR3 DNA: TGTGCCAGCAGCAGGGGGTTCGCAGTTAATGAAAAACTGTTTTTT; clone size: .; CDR3 length: 15; V gene: TRBV7-9; J gene: TRBJ1-4; D gene: .
CDR3 protein: CACRQDLYEQYF; CDR3 DNA: TGTGCCTGTAGACAGGACCTTTACGAGCAGTACTTC; clone size: .; CDR3 length: 12; V gene: TRBV2; J gene: TRBJ2-7; D gene: .
CDR3 protein: CASSYTRNNQPQHF; CDR3 DNA: TGTGCCAGCAGTTATACCAGGAACAATCAGCCCCAGCATTTT; clone size: .; CDR3 length: 14; V gene: TRBV6-2/TRBV6-3; J gene: TRBJ1-5; D gene: .